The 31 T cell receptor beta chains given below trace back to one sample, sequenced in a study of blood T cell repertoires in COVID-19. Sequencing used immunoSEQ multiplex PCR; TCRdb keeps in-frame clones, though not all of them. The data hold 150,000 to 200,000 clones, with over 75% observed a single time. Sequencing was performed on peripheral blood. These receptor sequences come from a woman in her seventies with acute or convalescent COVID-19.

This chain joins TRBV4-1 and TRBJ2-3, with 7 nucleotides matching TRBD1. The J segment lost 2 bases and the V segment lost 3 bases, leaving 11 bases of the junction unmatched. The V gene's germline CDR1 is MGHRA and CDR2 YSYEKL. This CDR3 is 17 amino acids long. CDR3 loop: CASSHATGTDNTDTQYF. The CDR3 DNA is TGCGCCAGCAGCCATGCTACCGGGACAGACAACACAGATACGCAGTATTTT.

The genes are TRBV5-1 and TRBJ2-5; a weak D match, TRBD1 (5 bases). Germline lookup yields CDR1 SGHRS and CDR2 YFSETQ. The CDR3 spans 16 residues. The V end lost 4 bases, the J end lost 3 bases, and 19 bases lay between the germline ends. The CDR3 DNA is TGCGCCAGCAGCCGAAATCCCACCGGACAAAAAGAGACCCAGTACTTC. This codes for CASSRNPTGQKETQYF.

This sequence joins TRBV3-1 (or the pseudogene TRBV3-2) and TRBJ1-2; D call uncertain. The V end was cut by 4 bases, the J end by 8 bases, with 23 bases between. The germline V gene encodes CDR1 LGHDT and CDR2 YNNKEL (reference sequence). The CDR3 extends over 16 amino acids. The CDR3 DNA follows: TGTGCCAGCAGCCGGAACCGCAAAAGCAAAGACGGGGGCTACACCTTC. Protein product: CASSRNRKSKDGGYTF.

The CDR3 loop reads CASSFDRNTGELFF. DNA for the CDR3: TGTGCCAGCTCCTTCGACAGGAACACCGGGGAGCTGTTTTTT. The V gene is TRBV6-5, the J gene TRBJ2-2; TRBD1 might be the D (5 bases). Trimming stripped 8 bases from V and 1 base from J, with 11 bases between. The V gene's germline CDR1 is MNHEY and CDR2 SVGAGI. The CDR3 is 14 amino acids.

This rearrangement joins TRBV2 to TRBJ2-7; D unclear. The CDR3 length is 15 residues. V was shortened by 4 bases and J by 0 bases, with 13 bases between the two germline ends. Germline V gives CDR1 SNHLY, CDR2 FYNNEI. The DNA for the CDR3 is TGTGCCAGCAGTGCTTTGCGGTTACTCTCCTACGAGCAGTACTTC. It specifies CASSALRLLSYEQYF.

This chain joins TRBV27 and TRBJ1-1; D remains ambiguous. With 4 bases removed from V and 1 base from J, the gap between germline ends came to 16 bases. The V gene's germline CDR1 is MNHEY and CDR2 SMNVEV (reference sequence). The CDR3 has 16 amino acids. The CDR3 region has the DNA TGTGCCAGCAGTTCGGCCCTACGACATAGGAACACTGAAGCTTTCTTT. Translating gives CASSSALRHRNTEAFF.

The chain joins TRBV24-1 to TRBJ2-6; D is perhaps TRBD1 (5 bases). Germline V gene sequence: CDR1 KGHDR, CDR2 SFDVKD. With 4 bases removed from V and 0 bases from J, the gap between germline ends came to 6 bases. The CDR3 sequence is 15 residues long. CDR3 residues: CATSEDTSGANVLTF. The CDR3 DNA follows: TGTGCCACCAGTGAGGACACCTCTGGGGCCAACGTCCTGACTTTC.

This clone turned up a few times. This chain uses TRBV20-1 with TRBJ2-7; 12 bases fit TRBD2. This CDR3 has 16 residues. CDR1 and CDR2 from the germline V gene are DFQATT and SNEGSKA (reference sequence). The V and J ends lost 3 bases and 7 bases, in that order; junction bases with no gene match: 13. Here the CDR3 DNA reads TGCAGTGCTAGTGGCCTAGCGGGAGGGGGGGGTTTTGAGCAGTACTTC. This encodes CSASGLAGGGGFEQYF.

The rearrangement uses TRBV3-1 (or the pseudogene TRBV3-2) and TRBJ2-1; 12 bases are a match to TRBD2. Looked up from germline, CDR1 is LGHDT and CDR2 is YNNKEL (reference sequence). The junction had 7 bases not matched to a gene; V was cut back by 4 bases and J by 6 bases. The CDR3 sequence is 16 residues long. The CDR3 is CASSPSGLAGLNEQFF. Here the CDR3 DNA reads TGTGCCAGCAGCCCTTCGGGACTAGCGGGTCTCAATGAGCAGTTCTTC.

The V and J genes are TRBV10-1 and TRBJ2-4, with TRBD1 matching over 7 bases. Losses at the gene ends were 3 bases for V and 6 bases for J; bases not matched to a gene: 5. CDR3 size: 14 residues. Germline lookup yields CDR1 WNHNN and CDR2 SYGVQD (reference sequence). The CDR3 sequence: CASSESGQINIQYF. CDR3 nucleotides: TGCGCCAGCAGTGAATCGGGACAGATAAACATTCAGTACTTC.

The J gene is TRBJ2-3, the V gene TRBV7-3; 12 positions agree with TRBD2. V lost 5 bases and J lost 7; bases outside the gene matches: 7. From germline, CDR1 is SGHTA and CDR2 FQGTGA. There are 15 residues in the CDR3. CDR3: CASSDPGLAGNTQYF. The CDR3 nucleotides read TGTGCCAGCAGCGATCCGGGACTAGCGGGCAATACGCAGTATTTT.

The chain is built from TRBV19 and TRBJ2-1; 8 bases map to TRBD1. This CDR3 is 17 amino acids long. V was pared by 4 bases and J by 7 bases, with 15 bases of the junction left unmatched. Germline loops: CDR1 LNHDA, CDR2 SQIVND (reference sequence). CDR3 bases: TGTGCCAGTAGTAAACAGGGGGTTCTTGACATCGGGAATGAGCAGTTCTTC. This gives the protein CASSKQGVLDIGNEQFF.

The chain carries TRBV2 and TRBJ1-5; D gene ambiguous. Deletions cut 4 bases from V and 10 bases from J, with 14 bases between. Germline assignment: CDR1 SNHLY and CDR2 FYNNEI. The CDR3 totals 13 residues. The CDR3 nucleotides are TGTGCCAGCAGTGTATCAGTGTCCACCCCCCAGCATTTT. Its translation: CASSVSVSTPQHF.

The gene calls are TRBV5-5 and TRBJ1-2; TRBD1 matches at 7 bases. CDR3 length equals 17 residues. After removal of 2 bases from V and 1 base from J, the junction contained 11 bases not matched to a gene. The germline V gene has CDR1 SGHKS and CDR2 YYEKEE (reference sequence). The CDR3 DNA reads TGTGCCAGCAGCTTAAGGCCAGGGGGAGTTCTTAACTATGGCTACACCTTC. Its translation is CASSLRPGGVLNYGYTF. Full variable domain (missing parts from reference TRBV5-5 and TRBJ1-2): DAGVTQSPTHLIKTRGQQVTLRCSPISGHKSVSWYQQVLGQGPQFIFQYYEKEERGRGNFPDRFSARQFPNYSSELNVNALLLGDSALYLCASSLRPGGVLNYGYTFGSGTRLTVV.

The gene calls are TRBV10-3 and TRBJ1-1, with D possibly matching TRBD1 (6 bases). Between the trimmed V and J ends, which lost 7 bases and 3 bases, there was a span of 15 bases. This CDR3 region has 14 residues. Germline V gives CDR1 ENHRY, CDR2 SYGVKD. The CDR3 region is CAIKMGGLDTEAFF. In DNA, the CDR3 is TGTGCCATCAAGATGGGGGGGCTTGACACTGAAGCTTTCTTT.

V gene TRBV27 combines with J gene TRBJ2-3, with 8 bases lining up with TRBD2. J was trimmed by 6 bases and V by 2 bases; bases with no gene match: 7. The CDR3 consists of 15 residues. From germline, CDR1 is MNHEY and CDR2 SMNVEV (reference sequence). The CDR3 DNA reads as TGTGCCAGCAGTTTACAAGCGGGAGTGTCGGATACGCAGTATTTT. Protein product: CASSLQAGVSDTQYF.

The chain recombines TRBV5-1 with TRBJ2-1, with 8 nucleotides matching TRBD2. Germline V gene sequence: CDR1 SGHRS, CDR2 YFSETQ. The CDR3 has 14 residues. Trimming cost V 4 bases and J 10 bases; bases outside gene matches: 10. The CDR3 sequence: CASSPGGAKQEQFF. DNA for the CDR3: TGCGCCAGCAGCCCGGGAGGGGCAAAACAAGAGCAGTTCTTC.

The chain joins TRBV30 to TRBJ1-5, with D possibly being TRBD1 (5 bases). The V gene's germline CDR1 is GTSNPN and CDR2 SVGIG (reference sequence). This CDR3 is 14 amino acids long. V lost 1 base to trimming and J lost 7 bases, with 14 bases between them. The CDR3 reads CAWSGGEQDQPQHF. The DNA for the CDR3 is TGTGCCTGGAGTGGGGGGGAACAAGACCAGCCCCAGCATTTT.

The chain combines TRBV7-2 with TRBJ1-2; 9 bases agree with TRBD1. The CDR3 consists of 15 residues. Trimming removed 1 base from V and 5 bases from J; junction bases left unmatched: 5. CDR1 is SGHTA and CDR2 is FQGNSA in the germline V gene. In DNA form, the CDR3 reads TGTGCCAGCAGCTTAGTCTTCGGGACAGGGTATGGCTACACCTTC. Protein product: CASSLVFGTGYGYTF.

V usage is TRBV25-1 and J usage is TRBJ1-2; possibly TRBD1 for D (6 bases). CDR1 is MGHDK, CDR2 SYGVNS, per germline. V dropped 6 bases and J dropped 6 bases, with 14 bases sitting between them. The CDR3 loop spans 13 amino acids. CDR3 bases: TGTGCCAGCAGCCAGGGGTATGTAAATGGCTACACCTTC. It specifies CASSQGYVNGYTF.

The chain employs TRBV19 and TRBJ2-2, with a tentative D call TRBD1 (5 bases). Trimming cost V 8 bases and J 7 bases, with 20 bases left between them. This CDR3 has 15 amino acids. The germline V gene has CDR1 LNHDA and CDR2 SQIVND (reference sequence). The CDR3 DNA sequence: TGTGCCAGTGGGGCCCGCGGCCCAACAGACGGGGAGCTGTTTTTT. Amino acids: CASGARGPTDGELFF.

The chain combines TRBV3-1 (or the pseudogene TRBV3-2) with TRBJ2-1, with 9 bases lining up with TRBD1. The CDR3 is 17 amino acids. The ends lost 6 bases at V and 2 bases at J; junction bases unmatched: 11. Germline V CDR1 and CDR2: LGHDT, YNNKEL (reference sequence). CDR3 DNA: TGTGCCAGCAGACTGGGACAGGGCAGACCGGCCTACAATGAGCAGTTCTTC. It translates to CASRLGQGRPAYNEQFF.

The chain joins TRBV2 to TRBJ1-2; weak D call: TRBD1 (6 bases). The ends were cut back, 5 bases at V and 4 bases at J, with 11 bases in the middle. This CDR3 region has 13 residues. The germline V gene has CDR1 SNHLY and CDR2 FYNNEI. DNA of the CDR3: TGTGCCAGCAGTCCGGACAGACGCTATGGCTACACCTTC. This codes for CASSPDRRYGYTF.

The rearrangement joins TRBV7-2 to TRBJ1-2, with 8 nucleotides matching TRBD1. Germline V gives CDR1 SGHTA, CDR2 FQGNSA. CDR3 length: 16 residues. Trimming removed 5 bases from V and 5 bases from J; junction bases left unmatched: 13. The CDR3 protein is CASSAYPGTGSYGYTF. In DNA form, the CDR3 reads TGTGCCAGCAGCGCGTACCCCGGGACAGGATCTTATGGCTACACCTTC.

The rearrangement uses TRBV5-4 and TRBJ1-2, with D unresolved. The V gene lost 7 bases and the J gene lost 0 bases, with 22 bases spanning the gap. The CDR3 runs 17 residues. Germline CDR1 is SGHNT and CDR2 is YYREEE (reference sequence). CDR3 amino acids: CASGQISGIRTNYGYTF. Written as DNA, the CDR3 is TGTGCCAGCGGCCAAATATCGGGGATAAGGACTAACTATGGCTACACCTTC. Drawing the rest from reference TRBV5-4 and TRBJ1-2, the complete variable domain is ETGVTQSPTHLIKTRGQQVTLRCSSQSGHNTVSWYQQALGQGPQFIFQYYREEENGRGNFPPRFSGLQFPNYSSELNVNALELDDSALYLCASGQISGIRTNYGYTFGSGTRLTVV.

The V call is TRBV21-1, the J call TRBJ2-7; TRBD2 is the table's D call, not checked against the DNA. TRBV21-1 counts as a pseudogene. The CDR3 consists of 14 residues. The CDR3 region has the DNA TGTGCCACACTCGGGGCGGGAGGGAGACGGGAGCAGTACTTC. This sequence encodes CATLGAGGRREQYF.

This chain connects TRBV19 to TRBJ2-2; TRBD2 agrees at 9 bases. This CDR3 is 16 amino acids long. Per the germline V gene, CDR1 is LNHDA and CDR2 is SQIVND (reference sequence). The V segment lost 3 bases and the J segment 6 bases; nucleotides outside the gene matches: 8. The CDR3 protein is CASSIRGTSLAGELFF. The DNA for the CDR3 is TGTGCCAGTAGTATCCGGGGGACTAGCCTGGCCGGGGAGCTGTTTTTT. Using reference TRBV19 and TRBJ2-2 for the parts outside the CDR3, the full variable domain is DGGITQSPKYLFRKEGQNVTLSCEQNLNHDAMYWYRQDPGQGLRLIYYSQIVNDFQKGDIAEGYSVSREKKESFPLTVTSAQKNPTAFYLCASSIRGTSLAGELFFGEGSRLTVL.

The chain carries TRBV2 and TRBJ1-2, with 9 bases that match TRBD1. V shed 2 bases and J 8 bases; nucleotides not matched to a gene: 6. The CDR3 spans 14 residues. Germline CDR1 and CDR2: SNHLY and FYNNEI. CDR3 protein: CASSEIQGAGGYTF. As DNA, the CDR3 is TGTGCCAGCAGTGAAATACAGGGGGCCGGCGGCTACACCTTC.

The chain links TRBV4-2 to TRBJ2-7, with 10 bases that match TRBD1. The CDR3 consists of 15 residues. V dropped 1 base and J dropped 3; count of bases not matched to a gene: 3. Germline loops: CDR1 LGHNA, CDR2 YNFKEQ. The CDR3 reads CASSQAGQGFYEQYF. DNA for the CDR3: TGTGCCAGCAGCCAAGCGGGACAGGGGTTCTACGAGCAGTACTTC.

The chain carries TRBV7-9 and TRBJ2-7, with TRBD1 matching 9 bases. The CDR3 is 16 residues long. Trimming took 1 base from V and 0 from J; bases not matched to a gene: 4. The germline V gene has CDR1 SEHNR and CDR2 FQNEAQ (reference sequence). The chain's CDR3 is CASSLVPGQGSYEQYF. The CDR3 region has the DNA TGTGCCAGCAGCTTAGTCCCGGGACAGGGCTCCTACGAGCAGTACTTC.

The CDR3 region has the DNA TGTGCCAGCAGCCAAGACGCATCTAGCGGCGGGACCCAGTACTTC. Its translation is CASSQDASSGGTQYF. V gene TRBV3-1 (or the pseudogene TRBV3-2) combines with J gene TRBJ2-5; TRBD2 matches at 7 bases. Trimming cost V 0 bases and J 7 bases; bases outside gene matches: 8. The CDR3 runs to 15 residues. Germline values: CDR1 LGHDT, CDR2 YNNKEL (reference sequence).